This T cell receptor beta chain was identified during a study of cytomegalovirus exposure and HLA in healthy donors. The germline V and J ends were trimmed by 6 bases and 0 bases, with 9 bases remaining between them. The CDR3 loop spans 14 amino acids. Looked up from germline, CDR1 is MNHNS and CDR2 is SASEGT. This clone has just a few counts. This PCR relied on a set of 60 Vbeta primers and 13 Jbeta primers. Using immunoSEQ multiplex PCR, the repertoire was profiled, and TCRdb retains in-frame clones only, with some absent. In the table there are over 150,000 clones, 70% to 90% of which are singletons.

This clonotype was sampled from a woman in her twenties or thirties in good health and CMV-seronegative. Sequenced material: PBMCs. The gene calls are TRBV6-1 and TRBJ1-3; the D gene is possibly TRBD1 (5 bases). The DNA of the CDR3 is TGTGCCAGCAGCACAGGCGGCTCTGGAAACACCATATATTTT. It codes for CASSTGGSGNTIYF.